The 4 T cell receptor beta chains given below trace back to one sample, sequenced in a study of cytomegalovirus exposure and HLA in healthy donors. Sequencing used immunoSEQ multiplex PCR; TCRdb keeps in-frame clones, though not all of them. Of fewer than 200,000 clones in the sample, roughly nine tenths were seen once. Sample: PBMCs. These receptors originate from a man younger than 35 in good health and CMV-seropositive.

This chain connects TRBV7-9 to TRBJ2-7; 10 bases match TRBD1. The length of the CDR3 is 15 residues. The J segment lost 2 bases and the V segment lost 5 bases, leaving 6 bases of the junction unmatched. The germline V gene has CDR1 SEHNR and CDR2 FQNEAQ (reference sequence). The CDR3 reads CASSQGQGQTYEQYF. Here the CDR3 DNA reads TGTGCCAGCAGCCAGGGACAGGGGCAAACCTACGAGCAGTACTTC.

The chain recombines TRBV9 with TRBJ2-7; D gene ambiguous. The germline gives CDR1 SGDLS, CDR2 YYNGEE. The V end was cut by 0 bases, the J end by 5 bases, with 9 bases between. The CDR3 loop spans 13 amino acids. The CDR3 spells CASSVASPDEQYF. The CDR3 coding sequence is TGTGCCAGCAGCGTAGCTAGTCCAGACGAGCAGTACTTC.

The V call is TRBV27, the J call TRBJ2-1, with 7 bases lining up with TRBD1. V shed 3 bases, J shed 4 bases, and the junction held 12 bases outside the gene matches. This CDR3 spans 17 amino acids. CDR1 is MNHEY and CDR2 is SMNVEV in the germline V gene (reference sequence). The CDR3 reads CASSFFGTANNYNEQFF. CDR3 in DNA: TGTGCCAGCAGTTTTTTCGGGACAGCTAACAATTACAATGAGCAGTTCTTC.

J is TRBJ2-2 and V is TRBV5-5, with a possible D match to TRBD2 (5 bases). This CDR3 is built from 16 residues. Per germline, CDR1 SGHKS and CDR2 YYEKEE (reference sequence). The V and J ends lost 4 bases and 1 base respectively, with 14 bases between them. The CDR3 protein is CASSLRREQNTGELFF. CDR3 in DNA: TGTGCCAGCAGCCTCCGCCGGGAACAGAACACCGGGGAGCTGTTTTTT.